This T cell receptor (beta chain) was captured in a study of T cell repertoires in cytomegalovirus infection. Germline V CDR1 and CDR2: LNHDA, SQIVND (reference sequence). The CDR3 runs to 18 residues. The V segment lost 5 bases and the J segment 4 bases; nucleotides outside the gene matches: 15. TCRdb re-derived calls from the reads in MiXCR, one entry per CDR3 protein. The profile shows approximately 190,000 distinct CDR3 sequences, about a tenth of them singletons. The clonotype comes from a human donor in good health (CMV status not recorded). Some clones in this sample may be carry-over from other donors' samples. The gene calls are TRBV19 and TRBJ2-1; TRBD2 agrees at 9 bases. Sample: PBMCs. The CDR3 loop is CASSPLPGLAVNYNEQFF. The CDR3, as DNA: TGTGCCAGTAGTCCGCTCCCGGGACTAGCAGTAAATTACAATGAGCAGTTCTTC.